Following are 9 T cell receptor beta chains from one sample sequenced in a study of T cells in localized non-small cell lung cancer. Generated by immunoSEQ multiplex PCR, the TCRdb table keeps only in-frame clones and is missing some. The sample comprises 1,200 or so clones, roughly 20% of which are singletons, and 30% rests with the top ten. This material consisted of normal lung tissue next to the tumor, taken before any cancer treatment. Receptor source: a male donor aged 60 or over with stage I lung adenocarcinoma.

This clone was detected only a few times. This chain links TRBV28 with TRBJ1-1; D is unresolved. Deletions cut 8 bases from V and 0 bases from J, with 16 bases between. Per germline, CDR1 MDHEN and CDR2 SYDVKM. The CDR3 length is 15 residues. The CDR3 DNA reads TGTGCCAGCGGGAGGGAGGGCCAGATGAACACTGAAGCTTTCTTT. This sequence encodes CASGREGQMNTEAFF. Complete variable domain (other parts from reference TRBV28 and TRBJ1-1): DVKVTQSSRYLVKRTGEKVFLECVQDMDHENMFWYRQDPGLGLRLIYFSYDVKMKEKGDIPEGYSVSREKKERFSLILESASTNQTSMYLCASGREGQMNTEAFFGQGTRLTVV.

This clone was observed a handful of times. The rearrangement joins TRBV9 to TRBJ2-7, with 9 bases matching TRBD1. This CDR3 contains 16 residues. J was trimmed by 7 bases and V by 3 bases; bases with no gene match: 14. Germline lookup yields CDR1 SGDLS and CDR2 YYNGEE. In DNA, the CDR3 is TGTGCCAGCAGCGCCTCAACCGGGACAGGGCCTTGGGAGCAGTACTTC. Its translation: CASSASTGTGPWEQYF. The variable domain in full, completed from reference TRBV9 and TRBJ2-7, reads DSGVTQTPKHLITATGQRVTLRCSPRSGDLSVYWYQQSLDQGLQFLIQYYNGEERAKGNILERFSAQQFPDLHSELNLSSLELGDSALYFCASSASTGTGPWEQYFGPGTRLTVT.

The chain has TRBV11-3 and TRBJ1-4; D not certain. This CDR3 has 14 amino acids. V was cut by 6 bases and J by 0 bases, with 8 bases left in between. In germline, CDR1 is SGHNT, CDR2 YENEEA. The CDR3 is CASSSRATNEKLFF. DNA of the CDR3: TGTGCCAGCAGTTCCCGGGCAACTAATGAAAAACTGTTTTTT.

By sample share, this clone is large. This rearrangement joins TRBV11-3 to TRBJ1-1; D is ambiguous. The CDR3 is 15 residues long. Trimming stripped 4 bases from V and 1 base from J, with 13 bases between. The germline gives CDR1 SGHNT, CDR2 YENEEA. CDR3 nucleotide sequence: TGTGCCAGCAGCTCCCATGGACGGGGGAACACTGAAGCTTTCTTT. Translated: CASSSHGRGNTEAFF.

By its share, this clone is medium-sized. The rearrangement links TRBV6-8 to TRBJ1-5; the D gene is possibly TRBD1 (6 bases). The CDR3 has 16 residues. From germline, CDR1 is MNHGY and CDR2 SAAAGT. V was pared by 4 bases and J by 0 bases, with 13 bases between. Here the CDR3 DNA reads TGTGCCAGCAGTTCCGGCGGGGGCTATAGCAATCAGCCCCAGCATTTT. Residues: CASSSGGGYSNQPQHF.

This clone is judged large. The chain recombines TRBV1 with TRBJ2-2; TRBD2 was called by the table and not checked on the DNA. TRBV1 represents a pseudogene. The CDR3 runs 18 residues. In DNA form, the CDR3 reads TGCACCAGCAGCCAAGAACGGGATAGAGGGCCGAACACCGGGGAGCTGTTTTTT. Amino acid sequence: CTSSQERDRGPNTGELFF.

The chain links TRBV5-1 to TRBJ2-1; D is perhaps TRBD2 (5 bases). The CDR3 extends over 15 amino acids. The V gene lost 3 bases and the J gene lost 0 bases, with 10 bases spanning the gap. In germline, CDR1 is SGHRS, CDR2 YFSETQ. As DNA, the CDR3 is TGCGCCAGCAGCTCGCTAGGGAGCTCCTACAATGAGCAGTTCTTC. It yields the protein CASSSLGSSYNEQFF.

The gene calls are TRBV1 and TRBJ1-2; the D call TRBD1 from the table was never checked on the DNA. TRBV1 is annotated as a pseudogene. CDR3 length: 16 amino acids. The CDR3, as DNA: TGCGCCAGCAGCCAAGATCCCGACAGCCTATTCTATGGCTACACCTTC. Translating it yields CASSQDPDSLFYGYTF.

Here the CDR3 DNA reads TGTGCCAGCAGCCCGACGACAGATACGCAGTATTTT. This translates into CASSPTTDTQYF. This chain uses TRBV14 with TRBJ2-3; D is undetermined. In germline, CDR1 is SGHDN, CDR2 FVKESK. CDR3 length equals 12 residues. Trimming took 4 bases from V and 3 from J, leaving 5 bases between them.